This T cell receptor beta chain is from a study of cytomegalovirus exposure and HLA in healthy donors. Whole-study results and caveats: Across donors, most TCRs were seen rarely, yet some public ones were widespread.

A remark on this clone: What it binds is unknown.

The assay was immunoSEQ multiplex PCR, and TCRdb's table has in-frame clones only and misses some. The sample holds fewer than 140,000 clones; about nine tenths are singletons and the top ten take about 1.8%. The CDR3 has 18 residues. The sample taken for sequencing was PBMCs. The clonotype comes from a woman in her late teens or twenties in good health and CMV-seropositive. This sequence joins TRBV21-1 and TRBJ1-5; the table's D call TRBD1 went unverified against the DNA. TRBV21-1 is a pseudogene segment. Written as DNA, the CDR3 is TGTGCCAGCAGCAAAGCTGGGCCGGGACAGGAAATAAATCAGCCCCAGCATTTT. As protein: CASSKAGPGQEINQPQHF.